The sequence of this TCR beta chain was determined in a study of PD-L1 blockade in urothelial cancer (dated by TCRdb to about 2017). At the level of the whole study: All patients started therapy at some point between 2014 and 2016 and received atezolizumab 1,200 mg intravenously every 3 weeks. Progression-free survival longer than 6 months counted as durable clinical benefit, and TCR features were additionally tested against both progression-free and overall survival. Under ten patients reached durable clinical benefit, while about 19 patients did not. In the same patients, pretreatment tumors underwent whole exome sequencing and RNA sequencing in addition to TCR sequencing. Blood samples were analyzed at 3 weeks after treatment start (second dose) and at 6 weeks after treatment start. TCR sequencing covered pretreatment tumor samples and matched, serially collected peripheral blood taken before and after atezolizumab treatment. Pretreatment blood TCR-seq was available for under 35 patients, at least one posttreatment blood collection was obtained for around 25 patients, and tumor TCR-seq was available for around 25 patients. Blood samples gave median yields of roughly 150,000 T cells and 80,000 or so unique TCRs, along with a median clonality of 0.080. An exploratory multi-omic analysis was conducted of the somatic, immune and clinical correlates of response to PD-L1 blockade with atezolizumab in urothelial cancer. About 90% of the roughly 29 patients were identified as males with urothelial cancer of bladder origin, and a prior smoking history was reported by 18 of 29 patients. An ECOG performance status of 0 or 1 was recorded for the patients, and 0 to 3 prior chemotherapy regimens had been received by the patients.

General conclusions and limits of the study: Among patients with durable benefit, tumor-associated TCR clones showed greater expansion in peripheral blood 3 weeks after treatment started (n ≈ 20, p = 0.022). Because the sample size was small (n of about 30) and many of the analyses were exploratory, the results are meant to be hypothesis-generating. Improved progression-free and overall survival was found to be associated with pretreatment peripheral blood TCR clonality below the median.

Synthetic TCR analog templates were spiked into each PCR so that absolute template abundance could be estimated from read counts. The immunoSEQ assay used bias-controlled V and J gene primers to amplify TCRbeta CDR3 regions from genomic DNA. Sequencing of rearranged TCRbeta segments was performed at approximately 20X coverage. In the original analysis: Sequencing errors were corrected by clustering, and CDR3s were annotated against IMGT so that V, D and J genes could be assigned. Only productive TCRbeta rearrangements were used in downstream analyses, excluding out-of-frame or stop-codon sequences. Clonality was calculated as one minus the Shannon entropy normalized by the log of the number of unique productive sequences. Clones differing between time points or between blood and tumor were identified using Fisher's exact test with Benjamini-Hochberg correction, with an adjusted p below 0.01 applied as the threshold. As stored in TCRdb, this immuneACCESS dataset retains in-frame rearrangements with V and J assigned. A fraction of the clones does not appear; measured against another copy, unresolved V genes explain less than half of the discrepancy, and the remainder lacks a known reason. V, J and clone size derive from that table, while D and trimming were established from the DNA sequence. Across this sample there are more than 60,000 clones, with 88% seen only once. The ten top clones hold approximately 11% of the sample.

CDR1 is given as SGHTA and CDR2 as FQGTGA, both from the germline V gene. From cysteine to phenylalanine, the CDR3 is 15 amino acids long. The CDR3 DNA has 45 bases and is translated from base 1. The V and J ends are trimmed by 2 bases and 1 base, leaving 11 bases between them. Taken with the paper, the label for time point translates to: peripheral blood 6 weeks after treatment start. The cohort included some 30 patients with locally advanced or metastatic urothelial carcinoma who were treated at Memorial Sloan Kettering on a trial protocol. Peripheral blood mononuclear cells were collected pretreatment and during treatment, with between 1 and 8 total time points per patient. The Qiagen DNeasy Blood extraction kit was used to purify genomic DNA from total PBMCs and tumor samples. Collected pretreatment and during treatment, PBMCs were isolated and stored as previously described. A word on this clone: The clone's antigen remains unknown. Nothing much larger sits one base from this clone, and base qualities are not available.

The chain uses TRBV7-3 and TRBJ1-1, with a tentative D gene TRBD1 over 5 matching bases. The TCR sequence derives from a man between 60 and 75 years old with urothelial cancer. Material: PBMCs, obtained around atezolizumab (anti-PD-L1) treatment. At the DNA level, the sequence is TGTGCCAGCAGCTTATGGAGGGGAGAGAACACTGAAGCTTTCTTT. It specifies CASSLWRGENTEAFF. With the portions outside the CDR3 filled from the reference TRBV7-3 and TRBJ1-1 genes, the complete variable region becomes GAGVSQTPSNKVTEKGKYVELRCDPISGHTALYWYRQSLGQGPEFLIYFQGTGAADDSGLPNDRFFAVRPEGSVSTLKIQRTERGDSAVYLCASSLWRGENTEAFFGQGTRLTVV.